This entry lists 8 T cell receptor beta chains sequenced from one sample in a study of control samples from healthy donors and cancer patients. The repertoire was sequenced with immunoSEQ multiplex PCR; TCRdb's copy has only in-frame clones and lacks some. Here the sample spans around 130,000 clones, around nine tenths being singletons. The sample was blood. Receptors originate from a man under 40 in good health.

The chain is built from TRBV19 and TRBJ2-3; weak D call: TRBD1 (5 bases). CDR1 and CDR2 (germline): LNHDA, SQIVND (reference sequence). This CDR3 has 14 amino acids. The V gene lost 8 bases and the J gene lost 0 bases, with 12 bases spanning the gap. This chain's CDR3 is CASVPDSSTDTQYF. The CDR3 region has the DNA TGTGCCAGTGTGCCTGACAGTAGCACAGATACGCAGTATTTT.

The chain couples TRBV10-2 to TRBJ2-2; 7 bases match TRBD2. Trimming removed 10 bases from V and 7 bases from J; junction bases left unmatched: 3. This CDR3 is 11 amino acids long. Germline V gives CDR1 WSHSY, CDR2 SAAADI. The CDR3 reads CATWEGGELFF. The CDR3 DNA reads TGCGCCACCTGGGAGGGCGGGGAGCTGTTTTTT.

The chain links TRBV2 to TRBJ1-2; D is undetermined. Looked up from germline, CDR1 is SNHLY and CDR2 is FYNNEI. With 6 bases removed from V and 6 bases from J, the gap between germline ends came to 14 bases. CDR3 length equals 13 residues. In DNA form, the CDR3 reads TGTGCCAGCAGGGGGTCACTAGGCAATGGCTACACCTTC. Its protein is CASRGSLGNGYTF. Full variable domain (remainder filled in from reference TRBV2 and TRBJ1-2): EPEVTQTPSHQVTQMGQEVILRCVPISNHLYFYWYRQILGQKVEFLVSFYNNEISEKSEIFDDQFSVERPDGSNFTLKIRSTKLEDSAMYFCASRGSLGNGYTFGSGTRLTVV.

The chain couples TRBV6-5 to TRBJ1-5; D is perhaps TRBD1 (5 bases). The CDR3 extends over 15 amino acids. Trimming took 4 bases from V and 9 from J, leaving 19 bases between them. Looked up from germline, CDR1 is MNHEY and CDR2 is SVGAGI. DNA for the CDR3: TGTGCCAGCAGTTCCGCCCCCGACGGGGCCTTGCCCCAGCATTTT. Its protein product is CASSSAPDGALPQHF.

The V call is TRBV23-1, the J call TRBJ1-2, with D possibly being TRBD1 (5 bases). Being an ORF, TRBV23-1 has a function that is uncertain. The germline V and J ends were trimmed by 0 bases and 4 bases, with 12 bases remaining between them. The CDR3 is 15 residues long. CDR3 amino acids: CASSQSAGRLYGYTF. The CDR3, as DNA: TGCGCCAGCAGTCAATCCGCGGGACGGCTCTATGGCTACACCTTC.

Comments on this clone: The same CDR3 also results from other DNA sequences found in this sample. V gene TRBV29-1 combines with J gene TRBJ1-2; D uncertain. V lost 1 base, J lost 2 bases, and 8 bases lay in between. Germline CDR1 SQVTM, CDR2 ANQGSEA. The CDR3 has 13 residues. CDR3 DNA sequence: TGCAGCGTTGAAGGATGGGCGAACTATGGCTACACCTTC. Translated: CSVEGWANYGYTF. Complete variable domain (other parts from reference TRBV29-1 and TRBJ1-2): SAVISQKPSRDICQRGTSLTIQCQVDSQVTMMFWYRQQPGQSLTLIATANQGSEATYESGFVIDKFPISRPNLTFSTLTVSNMSPEDSSIYLCSVEGWANYGYTFGSGTRLTVV.

The chain employs TRBV2 and TRBJ1-4; D gene ambiguous. Deletions cut 2 bases from V and 3 bases from J, with 13 bases between. CDR3 length equals 16 residues. From germline, CDR1 is SNHLY and CDR2 FYNNEI. Here the CDR3 reads CASSERIAWSNEKLFF. DNA for the CDR3: TGTGCCAGCAGTGAAAGGATCGCGTGGTCTAATGAAAAACTGTTTTTT.

The CDR3 spells CAISGDTATNEKLFF. CDR3 coding DNA: TGTGCCATCAGTGGGGACACGGCAACTAATGAAAAACTGTTTTTT. V and J are TRBV10-3 and TRBJ1-4; possibly TRBD1 for D (6 bases). Germline V gives CDR1 ENHRY, CDR2 SYGVKD. V was trimmed by 4 bases and J by 0 bases, leaving 9 bases between them. The CDR3 is 15 amino acids.